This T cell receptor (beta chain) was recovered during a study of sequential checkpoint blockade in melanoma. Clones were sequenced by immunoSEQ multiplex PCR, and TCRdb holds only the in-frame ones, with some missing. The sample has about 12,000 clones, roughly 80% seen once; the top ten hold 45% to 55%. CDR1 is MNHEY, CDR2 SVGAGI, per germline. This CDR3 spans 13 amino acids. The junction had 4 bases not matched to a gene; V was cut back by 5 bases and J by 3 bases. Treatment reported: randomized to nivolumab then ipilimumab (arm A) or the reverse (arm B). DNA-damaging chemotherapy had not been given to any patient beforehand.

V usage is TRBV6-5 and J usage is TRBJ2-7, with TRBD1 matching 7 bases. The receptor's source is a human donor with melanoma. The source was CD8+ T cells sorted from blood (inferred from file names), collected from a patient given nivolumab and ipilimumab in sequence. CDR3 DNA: TGTGCCAGCAGTGCCAGGGGGATCTACGAGCAGTACTTC. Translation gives CASSARGIYEQYF.